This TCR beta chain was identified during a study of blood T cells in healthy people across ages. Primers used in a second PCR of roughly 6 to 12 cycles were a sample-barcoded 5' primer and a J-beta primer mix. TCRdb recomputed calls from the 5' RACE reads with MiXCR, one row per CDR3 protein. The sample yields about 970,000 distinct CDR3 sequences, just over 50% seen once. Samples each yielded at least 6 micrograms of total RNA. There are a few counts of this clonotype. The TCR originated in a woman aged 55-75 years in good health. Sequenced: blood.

DNA of the CDR3: TGTGCCAGCAGTTTCCAGGGGGCGGGGAGAGGAGGCTACACCTTC. Amino acid sequence: CASSFQGAGRGGYTF. The chain joins TRBV12-3 or TRBV12-4 to TRBJ1-2, with TRBD1 matching over 8 bases. The CDR3 runs 15 residues. V shed 3 bases, J shed 8 bases, and the junction held 11 bases outside the gene matches.